This T cell receptor beta chain was sequenced during a study of shared clonotypes between healthy human individuals. The study's findings and limits: A few donors shared about 5% of their naive CD4 clonotypes. Naive subsets usually exceeded memory subsets in estimated richness.

Trimming stripped 1 base from V and 4 bases from J, with 13 bases between. CDR3 size: 15 residues. Germline V gene lookup returns CDR1 MGHRA and CDR2 YSYEKL. Remarks on this clone: The antigen is not known.

Generated by immunoSEQ multiplex PCR, the TCRdb table keeps only in-frame clones and is missing some. The sample includes approximately 2,000,000 clones, 85% to 95% of them seen just once. What was sequenced was naive CD4+ T cells from PBMCs. The subset was: CD45RA+ positively selected. The chain recombines TRBV4-1 with TRBJ2-5, with TRBD1 as a possible D gene (6 bases). This clonotype originated in a man aged 18 to 29 in good health. Some clones in this sample may be carry-over from other donors' samples. The CDR3 bases are TGCGCCAGCAGCCAAGGGCCAGGGGTCGTAGAGACCCAGTACTTC. Its translation is CASSQGPGVVETQYF.